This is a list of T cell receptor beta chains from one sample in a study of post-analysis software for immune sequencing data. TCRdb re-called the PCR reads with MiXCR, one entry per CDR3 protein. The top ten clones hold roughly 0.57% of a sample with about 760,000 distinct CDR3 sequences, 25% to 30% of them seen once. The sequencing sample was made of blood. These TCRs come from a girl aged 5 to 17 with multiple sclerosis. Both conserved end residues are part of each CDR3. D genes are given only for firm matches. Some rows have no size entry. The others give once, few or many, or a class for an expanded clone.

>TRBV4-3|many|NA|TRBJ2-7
CASSQDVASLSYEQYF
TGCGCCAGCAGCCAAGATGTCGCCAGCCTCTCCTACGAGCAGTACTTC
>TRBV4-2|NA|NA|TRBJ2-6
CASSQGRTGANVLTF
TGTGCCAGCAGCCAAGGCAGAACTGGGGCCAACGTCCTGACTTTC
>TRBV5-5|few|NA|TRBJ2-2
CASSLAGPVTGELFF
TGTGCCAGCAGCTTGGCGGGGCCGGTCACCGGGGAGCTGTTTTTT
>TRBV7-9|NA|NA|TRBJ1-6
CASSGGGGASSYNSPLHF
TGTGCCAGCAGCGGGGGTGGAGGGGCCAGCTCCTATAATTCACCCCTCCACTTT
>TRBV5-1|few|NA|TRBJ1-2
CASSYGTADNYGYTF
TGCGCCAGCAGCTACGGGACGGCAGACAACTATGGCTACACCTTC
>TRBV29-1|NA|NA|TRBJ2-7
CSVMDSPYEQYF
TGCAGCGTTATGGACAGTCCCTACGAGCAGTACTTC
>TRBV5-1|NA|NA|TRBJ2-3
CASSLNDATDTQYF
TGCGCCAGCAGCTTGAATGACGCCACAGATACGCAGTATTTT
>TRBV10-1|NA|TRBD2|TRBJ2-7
CACSPSGEGLYEQYF
TGCGCCTGCAGCCCTAGCGGGGAGGGCCTTTACGAGCAGTACTTC
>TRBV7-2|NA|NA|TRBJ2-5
CASSLYSTQSKETQYF
TGTGCCAGCAGCTTATACTCCACCCAATCGAAAGAGACCCAGTACTTC
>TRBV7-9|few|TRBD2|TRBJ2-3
CASSPRVRGGKDTQYF
TGTGCCAGCAGCCCTAGGGTCCGGGGGGGCAAGGATACGCAGTATTTT
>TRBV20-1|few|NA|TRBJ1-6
CSARVEARSPLHF
TGCAGTGCTAGAGTGGAAGCTCGTTCACCCCTCCACTTT
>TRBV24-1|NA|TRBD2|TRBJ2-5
CATSDLGLAGGVGETQYF
TGTGCCACCAGTGACCTCGGACTAGCGGGAGGGGTTGGAGAGACCCAGTACTTC
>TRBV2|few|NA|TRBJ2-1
CASSPLSSRNEQFF
TGTGCCAGCAGCCCCCTGTCAAGCCGCAATGAGCAGTTCTTC
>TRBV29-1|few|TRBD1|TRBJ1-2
CSVIDRGDFHTF
TGCAGCGTTATCGACAGGGGAGACTTTCACACCTTC
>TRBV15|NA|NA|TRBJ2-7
CATSRERDNSYEQYF
TGTGCCACCAGCAGAGAGCGAGACAACTCCTACGAGCAGTACTTC
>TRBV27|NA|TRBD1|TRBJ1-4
CASSPGGFGPEKLFF
TGTGCCAGCAGTCCAGGGGGTTTTGGGCCCGAAAAACTGTTTTTT
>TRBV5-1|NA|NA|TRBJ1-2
CASSPTYRRYGDYGYTF
TGCGCCAGCAGTCCCACATATAGACGGTATGGAGACTATGGCTACACCTTC
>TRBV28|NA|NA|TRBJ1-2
CASRGSGTYGYTF
TGTGCCAGCCGAGGATCCGGGACCTATGGCTACACCTTC
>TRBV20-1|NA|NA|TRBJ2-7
CSASPGVAMDYEQYF
TGCAGTGCAAGTCCTGGAGTAGCGATGGACTACGAGCAGTACTTC
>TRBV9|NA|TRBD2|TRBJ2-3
CASSAGPTSGVTDTQYF
TGTGCCAGCAGCGCCGGCCCGACTAGCGGGGTCACAGATACGCAGTATTTT
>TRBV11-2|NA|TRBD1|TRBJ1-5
CASSSNAGTGGQPQHF
TGTGCCAGCAGCTCAAACGCCGGGACAGGTGGTCAGCCCCAGCATTTT
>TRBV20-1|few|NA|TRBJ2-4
CSARGFQRGIDIQYF
TGCAGTGCTAGAGGCTTCCAGAGGGGGATAGACATTCAGTACTTC
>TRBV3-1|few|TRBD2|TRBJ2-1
CASSQEVLAGVGNEQFF
TGTGCCAGCAGCCAGGAAGTGTTAGCGGGAGTCGGCAATGAGCAGTTCTTC
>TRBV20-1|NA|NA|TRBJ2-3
CSANLARWSDTQYF
TGCAGTGCTAACCTAGCCCGCTGGTCAGATACGCAGTATTTT
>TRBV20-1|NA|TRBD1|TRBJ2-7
CSAGRTGAYEQYF
TGCAGTGCTGGGCGGACAGGGGCCTACGAGCAGTACTTC
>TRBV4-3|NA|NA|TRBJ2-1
CASSQDWKGWSNEQFF
TGCGCCAGCAGCCAAGATTGGAAGGGCTGGTCGAATGAGCAGTTCTTC
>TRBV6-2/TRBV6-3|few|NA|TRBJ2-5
CASSVVRETQYF
TGTGCCAGCAGTGTAGTGCGAGAGACCCAGTACTTC
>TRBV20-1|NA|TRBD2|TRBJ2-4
CSARDWGSGRAYERYF
TGCAGTGCTAGAGATTGGGGTAGCGGGAGGGCCTACGAGCGGTACTTC
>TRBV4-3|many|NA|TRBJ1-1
CASSQGEENTEAFF
TGCGCCAGCAGCCAAGGGGAGGAGAACACTGAAGCTTTCTTT
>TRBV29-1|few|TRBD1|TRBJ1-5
CSVEARGTAGDQPQHF
TGCAGCGTTGAAGCGCGTGGGACAGCGGGGGATCAGCCCCAGCATTTT
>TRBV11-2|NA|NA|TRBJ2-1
CANARRTSYNEQFF
TGTGCCAACGCCCGACGGACTTCTTACAATGAGCAGTTCTTC
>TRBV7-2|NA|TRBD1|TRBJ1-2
CASSQDREIGYTF
TGTGCCAGCAGCCAAGACAGGGAGATTGGCTACACCTTC
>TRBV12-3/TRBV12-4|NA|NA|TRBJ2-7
CASSFRMTDNEQYF
TGTGCCAGCAGTTTCCGTATGACTGACAATGAGCAGTACTTC
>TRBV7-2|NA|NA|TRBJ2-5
CASSSNRVSETQYF
TGTGCCAGCAGCTCCAACAGGGTTTCGGAGACCCAGTACTTC
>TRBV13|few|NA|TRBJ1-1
CASSLGSRMNTEAFF
TGTGCCAGCAGCTTAGGGTCCCGGATGAACACTGAAGCTTTCTTT
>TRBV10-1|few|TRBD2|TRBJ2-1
CATSLAGINEQFF
TGCGCTACCTCTCTAGCGGGGATAAATGAGCAGTTCTTC
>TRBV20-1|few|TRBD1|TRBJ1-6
CSARDHSGTGSSYNSPLHF
TGCAGTGCTAGGGACCATTCCGGGACAGGGAGCTCCTATAATTCACCCCTCCACTTT
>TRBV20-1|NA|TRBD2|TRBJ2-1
CSARDVLRGRPYNEQFF
TGCAGTGCTAGAGATGTTTTGCGCGGGAGGCCTTACAATGAGCAGTTCTTC
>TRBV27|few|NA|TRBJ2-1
CASRLTAQGGGQFF
TGTGCCAGCAGACTCACTGCCCAGGGAGGCGGGCAGTTCTTC
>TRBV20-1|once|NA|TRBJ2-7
CSARTSLCSEQYF
TGCAGTGCTAGAACTAGCCTTTGCAGCGAGCAGTACTTC
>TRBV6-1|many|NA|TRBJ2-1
CASSENGGSYNEQFF
TGTGCCAGCAGTGAAAACGGGGGCTCCTACAATGAGCAGTTCTTC
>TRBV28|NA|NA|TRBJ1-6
CASGQLQSPLHF
TGTGCCAGCGGACAGCTTCAATCACCCCTCCACTTT
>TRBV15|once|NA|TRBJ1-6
CAASRESSRESPLHF
TGTGCCGCCAGCAGAGAAAGTAGCCGGGAATCACCCCTCCACTTT
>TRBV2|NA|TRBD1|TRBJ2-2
CASSSPGQGTTGELFF
TGTGCCAGCAGTTCCCCGGGACAGGGGACCACCGGGGAGCTGTTTTTT
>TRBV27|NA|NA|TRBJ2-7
CASSYMSALRSYEQYF
TGTGCCAGCAGTTACATGTCAGCGTTGAGGTCCTACGAGCAGTACTTC